By share, the clone carrying this TCR beta chain ranks as medium-sized. Measured with immunoSEQ multiplex PCR; TCRdb has only the in-frame clones, and not every one. The data show about 130,000 clones, with about 90% seen just once and around 1.7% held by the top ten. The data are from a study of control samples from healthy donors and cancer patients. V lost 5 bases and J lost 6, with 11 bases in between. Germline values: CDR1 MNHEY, CDR2 SVGAGI. This CDR3 region has 13 residues. Sequencing was performed on blood. The origin of this receptor is a man in his late teens or twenties in good health. The chain recombines TRBV6-5 with TRBJ1-3; unclear D gene. The DNA for the CDR3 is TGTGCCAGCAGTATTAACATGGCAAACACCATATATTTT. Translation: CASSINMANTIYF.